Listed below are T cell receptor beta chains from one sample, sequenced in a study of vaccination effects on CD4 cells after COVID-19. Data came from immunoSEQ multiplex PCR; TCRdb stores just in-frame clones and leaves some out. The table shows 62,000 or so clones, with roughly 80% occurring only once. Their antigen targets remain unknown. The sample in question was CD4+ T cells from PBMCs cultured with SARS-CoV-2 spike peptides, obtained before COVID-19 vaccination. These receptors all come from a human donor who received a COVID-19 vaccine. Each CDR3 is given with its conserved first and last residue. Each record gives: D gene, clone size, J gene, V gene, CDR3 DNA, CDR3 protein. A D gene is named only where the DNA matches it firmly. Some rows have no size entry. The others give once, few or many, or a class for an expanded clone.

TRBD1,few,TRBJ1-6,TRBV5-1,TGCGCCAGCAGGGAGGACAGGCCGTCACCCCTCCACTTT,CASREDRPSPLHF
.,.,TRBJ1-5,TRBV24-1,TGTGCCACCAGTGACTCGGGCTTCCAGGGCTTCAATCAGCCCCAGCATTTT,CATSDSGFQGFNQPQHF
.,.,TRBJ2-3,TRBV6-2/TRBV6-3,TGTGCCAGCAGCGGGGGAGACACAGATACGCAGTATTTT,CASSGGDTDTQYF
.,.,TRBJ2-5,TRBV11-1,TGTGCCAGCAGCTTAAACACCGGTCTCGGGGGGACCCAGTACTTC,CASSLNTGLGGTQYF
TRBD1,.,TRBJ2-3,TRBV5-1,TGCGCCAGCAGCTTACAGGGGTCAGATACGCAGTATTTT,CASSLQGSDTQYF
.,.,TRBJ1-1,TRBV5-1,TGCGCCAGCAGCCGGGGAACGAACACTGAAGCTTTCTTT,CASSRGTNTEAFF
.,.,TRBJ1-1,TRBV2,TGTGCCAGCAGCCTACAGGGATTGGGCACTGAAGCTTTCTTT,CASSLQGLGTEAFF
.,.,TRBJ1-2,TRBV30,TGTGCCTGGAGTGTACGGGGGGGCGCGAACTATGGCTACACCTTC,CAWSVRGGANYGYTF
TRBD1,.,TRBJ1-4,TRBV15,TGTGCCACCAGCATAACCTTCCTCGGGACAGGGGGCGAAAAACTGTTTTTT,CATSITFLGTGGEKLFF
.,once,TRBJ2-2,TRBV5-1,TGCGCCAGCAGCCTAACGCCCGAGAGCTACGACACCGGGGAGCTGTTTTTT,CASSLTPESYDTGELFF
.,once,TRBJ2-1,TRBV4-1,TGCGCCAGCAGCCGAGCGGGACAGAGCTCCTACAATGAGCAGTTCTTC,CASSRAGQSSYNEQFF
.,.,TRBJ1-2,TRBV7-2,TGTGCCAGCAGCTTAGCGGGAGGATCCGGATCGGGGGGCTACACCTTC,CASSLAGGSGSGGYTF
TRBD1,few,TRBJ1-2,TRBV6-4,TGTGCCAGCAGTAACGACAGGGTTGGCTACACCTTC,CASSNDRVGYTF
TRBD1,once,TRBJ2-1,TRBV27,TGTGCCAGCAGTTCCCGATGGACAGGGATACTAAATGAGCAGTTCTTC,CASSSRWTGILNEQFF
TRBD1,few,TRBJ1-6,TRBV7-2,TGTGCCAGCAGCATGGGACAGGGCGGCGGTACATATAATTCACCCCTCCACTTT,CASSMGQGGGTYNSPLHF
TRBD1,few,TRBJ1-6,TRBV5-4,TGTGCCAGCCAGGACAGGACGAGAAATTCACCCCTCCACTTT,CASQDRTRNSPLHF
.,.,TRBJ2-6,TRBV21-1,TGTGCCAGCAGCACAATCCCACCGGGACAGAAATTCTCTGGGGCCAACGTCCTGACTTTC,CASSTIPPGQKFSGANVLTF
.,.,TRBJ2-3,TRBV5-1,TGCGCCAGCAGCTTTAGGGCGGGGCAGACAGATACGCAGTATTTT,CASSFRAGQTDTQYF
TRBD1,.,TRBJ1-2,TRBV2,TGTGCCAGCAGCACGGGACAGGGGGGGGACTATGGCTACACCTTC,CASSTGQGGDYGYTF
TRBD1,once,TRBJ2-1,TRBV3-1/TRBV3-2,TGTGCCAGCAGCCAAGATAGGGGGCGCGTAGAGTTCTTC,CASSQDRGRVEFF
.,few,TRBJ2-6,TRBV19,TGTGCCAGTAGCCGACAGCGCTCTGGGGCCAACGTCCTGACTTTC,CASSRQRSGANVLTF
TRBD2,.,TRBJ2-3,TRBV7-2,TGTGCCAGCAGCTTACCCCGGACTAGCGGGGGGAGGGGAGATACGCAGTATTTT,CASSLPRTSGGRGDTQYF
.,.,TRBJ2-1,TRBV28,TGTGCCAGCAGTCACCATACCAGCTCCTACAATGAGCAGTTCTTC,CASSHHTSSYNEQFF
.,.,TRBJ1-4,TRBV5-1,TGCGCCAGCAGCGTACCCACAGGGAATGCTAATGAAAAACTGTTTTTT,CASSVPTGNANEKLFF
.,.,TRBJ2-3,TRBV7-2,TGTGCCAGCAGCACGGGGGGCCGAACAGATACGCAGTATTTT,CASSTGGRTDTQYF
.,.,TRBJ1-6,TRBV13,TGTGCCAGCAGCCAAGACAGAGGTTATTCACCCCTCCACTTT,CASSQDRGYSPLHF
.,.,TRBJ1-2,TRBV5-1,TGCGCCAGCAGCTTGGGTGGCAGCAACTATGGCTACACCTTC,CASSLGGSNYGYTF
.,.,TRBJ2-5,TRBV20-1,TGCAGTGCTGAAAAGGAGACCCAGTACTTC,CSAEKETQYF
.,.,TRBJ2-6,TRBV7-2,TGTGCCAGCAGCTTAGCGTGGAGCTCTGGGGCCAACGTCCTGACTTTC,CASSLAWSSGANVLTF
.,few,TRBJ1-2,TRBV4-1,TGCGCCAGCAGCCAAGCTGGTGACAGATACTATGGCTACACCTTC,CASSQAGDRYYGYTF
.,.,TRBJ2-1,TRBV24-1,TGTGCCACCAGTGAGGGGGGTGGTTACAATGAGCAGTTCTTC,CATSEGGGYNEQFF